The sequence of this T cell receptor beta chain was determined in a study of blood T cell repertoires in COVID-19. The V and J ends lost 0 bases and 5 bases, in that order; junction bases with no gene match: 7. The CDR3 has 16 residues. Germline values: CDR1 MNHNS, CDR2 SASEGT. Libraries were prepared by immunoSEQ multiplex PCR; TCRdb keeps only in-frame clonotypes and omits some of them. Seen here are approximately 300,000 clones, more than 70% observed once, and the top ten hold approximately 1.5%. This clonotype originated in a woman between 45 and 60 years old with acute or convalescent COVID-19. This chain joins TRBV6-1 and TRBJ2-5; 9 bases align to TRBD2. Sequences were obtained from peripheral blood. Here the CDR3 reads CASSEALLAGVETQYF. CDR3 bases: TGTGCCAGCAGTGAAGCGCTGTTAGCGGGAGTGGAGACCCAGTACTTC.